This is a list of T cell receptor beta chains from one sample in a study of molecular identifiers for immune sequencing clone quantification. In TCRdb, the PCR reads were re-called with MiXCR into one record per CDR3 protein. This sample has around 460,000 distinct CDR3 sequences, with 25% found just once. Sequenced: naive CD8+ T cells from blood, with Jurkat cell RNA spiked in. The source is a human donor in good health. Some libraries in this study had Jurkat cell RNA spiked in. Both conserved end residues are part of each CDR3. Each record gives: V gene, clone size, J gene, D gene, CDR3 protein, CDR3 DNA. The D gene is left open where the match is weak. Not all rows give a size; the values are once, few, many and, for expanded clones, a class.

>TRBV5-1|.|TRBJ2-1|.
CASSLAERTSSYNEQFF
TGCGCCAGCAGCTTGGCCGAGCGGACGAGCTCCTACAATGAGCAGTTCTTC
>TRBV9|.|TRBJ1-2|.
CASSVGGFNYGYTF
TGTGCCAGCAGCGTAGGGGGTTTCAACTATGGCTACACCTTC
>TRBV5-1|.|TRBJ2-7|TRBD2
CASSFVVAAGTSTYEQYF
TGCGCCAGCAGCTTTGTGGTTGCGGCCGGGACTAGCACTTACGAGCAGTACTTC
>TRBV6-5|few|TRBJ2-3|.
CASSHAPEDTQYF
TGTGCCAGCAGTCACGCCCCTGAGGATACGCAGTATTTT
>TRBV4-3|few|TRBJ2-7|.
CASSQGSWTYEQYF
TGCGCCAGCAGCCAGGGCAGCTGGACCTACGAGCAGTACTTC
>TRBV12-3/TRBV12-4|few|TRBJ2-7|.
CASSPFGGGNYEQYF
TGTGCCAGCAGCCCATTCGGAGGGGGAAATTACGAGCAGTACTTC
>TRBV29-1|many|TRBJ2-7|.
CSVEWVDGTLYEQYF
TGCAGCGTGGAATGGGTTGACGGGACACTTTACGAGCAGTACTTC
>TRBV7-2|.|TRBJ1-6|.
CASSPYQRSAYNSPLHF
TGTGCCAGCAGCCCATACCAGAGGTCCGCTTATAATTCACCCCTCCACTTT
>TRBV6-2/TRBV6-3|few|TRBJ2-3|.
CASSYPFSIEPSTDTQYF
TGTGCCAGCAGTTATCCCTTCTCCATCGAGCCTAGCACAGATACGCAGTATTTT
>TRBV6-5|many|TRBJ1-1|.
CASSYSFSGFKRAEAFF
TGTGCCAGCAGTTACTCGTTTTCAGGTTTTAAAAGGGCTGAAGCTTTCTTT
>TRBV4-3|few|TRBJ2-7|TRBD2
CASSQDQTGLAAYEQYF
TGCGCCAGCAGCCAAGACCAGACGGGACTAGCGGCCTACGAGCAGTACTTC
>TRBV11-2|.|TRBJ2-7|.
CASSFAPRTTTYEQYF
TGTGCCAGCAGCTTCGCCCCGCGGACGACAACCTACGAGCAGTACTTC
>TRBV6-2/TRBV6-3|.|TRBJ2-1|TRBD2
CASLTSGSSNEQFF
TGTGCCAGTCTGACTAGCGGGAGTTCGAATGAGCAGTTCTTC
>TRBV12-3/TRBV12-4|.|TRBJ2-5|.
CASTSFHNEQYF
TGTGCCAGCACCTCTTTTCACAATGAGCAGTACTTC
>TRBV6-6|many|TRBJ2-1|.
CASSYLGPNEQFF
TGTGCCAGCAGTTACCTAGGACCGAATGAGCAGTTCTTC
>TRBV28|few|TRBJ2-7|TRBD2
CASRWTSGAYEQYF
TGTGCCAGCAGATGGACTAGCGGCGCCTACGAGCAGTACTTC
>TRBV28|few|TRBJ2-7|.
CASRGVADYEQYF
TGTGCCAGCAGGGGGGTTGCGGACTACGAGCAGTACTTC
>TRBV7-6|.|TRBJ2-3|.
CASSWARARGGDTQYF
TGTGCCAGCAGCTGGGCGAGGGCCCGGGGTGGAGATACGCAGTATTTT
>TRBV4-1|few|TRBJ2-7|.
CASRFDEAGTYEQYF
TGCGCCAGCAGATTTGACGAAGCCGGGACCTACGAGCAGTACTTC
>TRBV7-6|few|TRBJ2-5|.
CASSLEGRVSETQYF
TGTGCCAGCAGCTTAGAGGGGCGGGTAAGCGAGACCCAGTACTTC
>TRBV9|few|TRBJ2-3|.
CASSVGEGLDTQYF
TGTGCCAGCAGCGTAGGCGAGGGACTAGATACGCAGTATTTT
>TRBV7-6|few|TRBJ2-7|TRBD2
CASSLLREGPEQYF
TGTGCCAGCAGCTTACTTCGGGAGGGCCCCGAGCAGTACTTC
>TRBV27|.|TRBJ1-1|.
CASSLIPKNTEAFF
TGTGCCAGCAGTTTAATCCCCAAGAACACTGAAGCTTTCTTT
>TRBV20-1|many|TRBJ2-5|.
CSARGANAAETQYF
TGCAGTGCTAGGGGGGCCAATGCGGCAGAGACCCAGTACTTC
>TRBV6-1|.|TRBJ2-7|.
CASSDGQLYEQYF
TGTGCCAGCAGTGACGGACAGTTATACGAGCAGTACTTC
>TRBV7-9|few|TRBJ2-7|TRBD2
CASSSTSGGRYEQYF
TGTGCCAGCAGCTCTACTAGCGGGGGAAGATACGAGCAGTACTTC
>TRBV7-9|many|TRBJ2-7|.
CASSSGGGPYEQYF
TGTGCCAGCAGCTCAGGGGGGGGCCCCTACGAGCAGTACTTC
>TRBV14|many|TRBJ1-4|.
CASSQEFPVANEKLFF
TGTGCCAGCAGCCAAGAATTCCCCGTGGCTAATGAAAAACTGTTTTTT
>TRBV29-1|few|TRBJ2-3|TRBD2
CSASGLAGELPDTQYF
TGCAGCGCCTCGGGACTAGCGGGAGAATTGCCAGATACGCAGTATTTT
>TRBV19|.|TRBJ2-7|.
CASSPSGGRDGEQYF
TGTGCCAGTAGTCCATCCGGAGGAAGGGACGGAGAGCAGTACTTC
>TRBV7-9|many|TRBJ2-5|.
CASSAPASAPQYF
TGTGCCAGCAGCGCCCCGGCTAGCGCTCCCCAGTACTTC
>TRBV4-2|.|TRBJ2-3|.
CASSQIWSSPDTQYF
TGTGCCAGCAGCCAAATCTGGTCTAGCCCGGATACGCAGTATTTT
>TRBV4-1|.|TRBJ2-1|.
CASSHNLENEQFF
TGCGCCAGCAGCCACAACCTAGAGAATGAGCAGTTCTTC
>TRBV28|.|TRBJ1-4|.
CASSLPQSGQEKLFF
TGTGCCAGCAGTTTACCCCAGTCAGGGCAAGAAAAACTGTTTTTT